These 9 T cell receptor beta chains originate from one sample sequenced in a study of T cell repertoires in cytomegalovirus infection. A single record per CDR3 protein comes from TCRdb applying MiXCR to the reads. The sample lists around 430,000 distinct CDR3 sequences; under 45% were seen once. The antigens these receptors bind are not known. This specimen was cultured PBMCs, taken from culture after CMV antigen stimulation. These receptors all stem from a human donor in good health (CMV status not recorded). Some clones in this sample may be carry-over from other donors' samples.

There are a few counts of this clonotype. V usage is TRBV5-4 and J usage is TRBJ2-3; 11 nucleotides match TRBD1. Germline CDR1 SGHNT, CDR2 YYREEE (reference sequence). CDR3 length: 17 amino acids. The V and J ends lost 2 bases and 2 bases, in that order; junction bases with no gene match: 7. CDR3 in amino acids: CASSLGQGANPTDTQYF. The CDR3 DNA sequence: TGTGCCAGCAGCTTAGGACAGGGGGCGAATCCCACAGATACGCAGTATTTT.

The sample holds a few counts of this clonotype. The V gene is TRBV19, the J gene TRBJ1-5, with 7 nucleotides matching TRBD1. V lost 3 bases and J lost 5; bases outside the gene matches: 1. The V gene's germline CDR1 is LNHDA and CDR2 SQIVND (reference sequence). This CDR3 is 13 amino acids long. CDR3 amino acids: CASSIQGDQPQHF. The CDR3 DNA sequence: TGTGCCAGTAGTATCCAGGGGGATCAGCCCCAGCATTTT.

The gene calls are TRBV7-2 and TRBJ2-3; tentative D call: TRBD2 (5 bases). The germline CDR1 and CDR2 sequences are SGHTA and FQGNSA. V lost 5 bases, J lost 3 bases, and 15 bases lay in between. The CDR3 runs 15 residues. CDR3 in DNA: TGTGCCAGCAGCGAAAGAGGGTTCTGGACAGATACGCAGTATTTT. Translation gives CASSERGFWTDTQYF.

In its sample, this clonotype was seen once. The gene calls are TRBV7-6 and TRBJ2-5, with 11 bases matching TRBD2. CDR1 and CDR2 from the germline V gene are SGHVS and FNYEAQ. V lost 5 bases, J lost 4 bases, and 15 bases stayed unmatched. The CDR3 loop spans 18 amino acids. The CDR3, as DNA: TGTGCCAGCAGCCCCCGGACTAGCGGGTTCTTCGGGCGAGAGACCCAGTACTTC. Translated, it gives CASSPRTSGFFGRETQYF.

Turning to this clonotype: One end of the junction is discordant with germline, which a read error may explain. CDR3 protein: CASTPGRLAGDF. The CDR3 DNA reads TGTGCCAGCACTCCCGGGCGACTAGCGGGGGACTTC. The chain uses TRBV2 and TRBJ2-5, with TRBD2 matching 12 bases. The CDR3 length is 12 residues. Per germline, CDR1 SNHLY and CDR2 FYNNEI.

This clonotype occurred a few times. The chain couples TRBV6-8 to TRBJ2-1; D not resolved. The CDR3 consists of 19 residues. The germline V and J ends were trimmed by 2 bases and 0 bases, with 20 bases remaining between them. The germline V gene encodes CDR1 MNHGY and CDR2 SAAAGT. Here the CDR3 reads CASSYPVRAPKRSYNEQFF. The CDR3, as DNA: TGTGCCAGCAGTTACCCTGTCCGGGCCCCGAAGCGCTCCTACAATGAGCAGTTCTTC.

For the CDR3, the DNA is TGTGCCAGCAGTTTAGAGGGGACAGGGATTAATACGCAGTATTTT. Translation: CASSLEGTGINTQYF. The chain recombines TRBV28 with TRBJ2-3; 9 nucleotides agree with TRBD1. Germline V gene data show CDR1 as MDHEN and CDR2 as SYDVKM. CDR3 length equals 15 residues. V shed 2 bases and J 7 bases; nucleotides not matched to a gene: 7.

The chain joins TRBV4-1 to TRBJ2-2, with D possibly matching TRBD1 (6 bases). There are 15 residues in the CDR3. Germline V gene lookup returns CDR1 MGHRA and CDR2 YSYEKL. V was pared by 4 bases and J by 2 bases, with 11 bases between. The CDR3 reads CASSLHRVNTGELFF. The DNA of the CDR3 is TGCGCCAGCAGCCTGCACAGGGTTAACACCGGGGAGCTGTTTTTT.

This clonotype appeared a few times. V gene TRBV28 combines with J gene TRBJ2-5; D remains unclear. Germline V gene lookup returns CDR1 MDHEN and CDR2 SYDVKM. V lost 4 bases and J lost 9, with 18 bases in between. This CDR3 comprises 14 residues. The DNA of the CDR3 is TGTGCCAGCAGTTCCCCGGAACCGATCGAGGCCCAGTACTTC. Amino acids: CASSSPEPIEAQYF. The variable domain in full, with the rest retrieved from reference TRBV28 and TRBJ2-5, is DVKVTQSSRYLVKRTGEKVFLECVQDMDHENMFWYRQDPGLGLRLIYFSYDVKMKEKGDIPEGYSVSREKKERFSLILESASTNQTSMYLCASSSPEPIEAQYFGPGTRLLVL.